This T cell receptor (beta chain) was profiled in a study of tumor-infiltrating lymphocytes in localized non-small cell lung cancer (dated by TCRdb to about 2021). For the study in its entirety: Several histologies were represented in the cohort, which also included both smokers and never-smokers as well as patients whose samples were collected after neoadjuvant chemotherapy. Each patient contributed resected tumor tissue and uninvolved lung tissue from the same patient, described as non-adjacent to the tumor. The same patients underwent several integrated assays, with TCR sequencing performed together with flow cytometry, multiplex immunofluorescence, RNA-seq, exome sequencing and proteomics. In total, the ICON cohort consisted of approximately 140 surgical patients with localized non-small cell lung cancer who had their tumors resected. A total of about 59 patients were part of the paired comparison of immunoSEQ T-cell fraction between tumor and uninvolved lung. The paper's findings and limits, for the study overall: TCRbeta sequencing supported higher T cell infiltration in tumors than in uninvolved lung tissue, consistent with immunofluorescence CD3 counts. TCR-derived T-cell fraction did not differ between the flow cytometry-defined immunotypes IM1 (good prognosis) and IM2 (poor prognosis). No association of tumor T-cell fraction from TCR sequencing with recurrence-free survival was found (p = 0.61). Assay coverage differed among patients according to how much tissue was available, so only a subset of the cohort had TCR sequencing. Different pieces of the same tissue were used for different assays, so technical variation could not be separated from intratumor heterogeneity.

On this clone: Its antigen remains undetermined. No much larger clonotype is one base removed from it; base qualities were not supplied.

The cysteine opens and the phenylalanine closes a CDR3 of 15 amino acids. Only the CDR3 part of the read is kept: 45 bases, read in frame from the first base. V was cut back by 5 bases and J by 7 bases, leaving a gap of 20 bases between them. CDR1 and CDR2 are read off the germline V gene (reference sequence) as SEHNR and FQNEAQ. The first patient joined ICON in the first half of 2016, and enrollment wrapped up when the last patient was enrolled in September 2018. Fresh tumor and matched uninvolved tissue for in-depth immune analyses, including TCR sequencing, were collected from a subcohort of around 73 patients. No cell sorting was done, and TCR sequencing was instead run on DNA isolated from bulk tissue. TCR sequencing with the immunoSEQ assay provided the T-cell fraction in tumor and uninvolved lung tissue. Concerning the study's data processing: In the survival analysis, patients were divided into a high T-cell fraction group (upper tertile) and a low T-cell fraction group (lower two tertiles), and the two groups were compared using a log-rank test. A signed-rank test was used to test paired tumor versus uninvolved lung differences in T-cell fraction. The table comes from immuneACCESS by way of TCRdb, which keeps in-frame sequences with V and J called. Part of the clones is missing from these tables; in studies checked, under half for an unresolved V gene and the rest for unknown reasons. D and trimming come from the DNA, and the V and J calls and clone size come from that table. The sample data list 21,000 or so clones, and approximately 73% of these were observed just once. Together, the top ten hold about 5.7% of the sample.

Recombination joined TRBV7-9 with TRBJ1-2; the D region possibly corresponds to TRBD1 (5 bases align). The receptor's source is a human donor with non-small cell lung cancer. The sample taken for sequencing was lung tumor tissue. The CDR3 has the sequence CASSQWAQAEAGYTF. The sequenced DNA is TGTGCCAGCAGCCAATGGGCACAGGCCGAGGCTGGCTACACCTTC.